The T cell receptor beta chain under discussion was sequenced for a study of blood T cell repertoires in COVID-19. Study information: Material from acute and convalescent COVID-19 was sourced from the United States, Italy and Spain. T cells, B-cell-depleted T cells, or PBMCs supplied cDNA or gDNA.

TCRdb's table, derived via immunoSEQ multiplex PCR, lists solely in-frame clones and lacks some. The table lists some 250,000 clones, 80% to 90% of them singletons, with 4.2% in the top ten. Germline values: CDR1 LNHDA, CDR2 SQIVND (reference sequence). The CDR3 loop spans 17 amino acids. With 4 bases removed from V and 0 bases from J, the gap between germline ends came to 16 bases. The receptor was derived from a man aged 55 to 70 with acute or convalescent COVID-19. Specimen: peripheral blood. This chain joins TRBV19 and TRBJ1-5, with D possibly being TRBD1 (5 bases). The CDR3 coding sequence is TGTGCCAGTAGTACCCGGGCGGGGCCGGGTAGCAATCAGCCCCAGCATTTT. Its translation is CASSTRAGPGSNQPQHF. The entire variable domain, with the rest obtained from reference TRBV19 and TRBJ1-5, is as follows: DGGITQSPKYLFRKEGQNVTLSCEQNLNHDAMYWYRQDPGQGLRLIYYSQIVNDFQKGDIAEGYSVSREKKESFPLTVTSAQKNPTAFYLCASSTRAGPGSNQPQHFGDGTRLSIL.